The subject of this entry is one TCR beta chain. V lost 1 base and J lost 1, with 14 bases in between. The CDR3 is 16 residues long. Germline V gene data show CDR1 as SGHVS and CDR2 as FQNEAQ. The sample is drawn from a study of shared clonotypes between healthy human individuals. Sequenced by immunoSEQ multiplex PCR; TCRdb stores in-frame clones only, minus some. The table has 2 million to 2.5 million clones, 90% to 97% seen once; the top ten hold approximately 0.13%. The chain has TRBV7-8 and TRBJ2-7; a weak D match, TRBD1 (6 bases). This TCR was sampled from a young man in good health. Sequenced input: naive CD4+ T cells sorted from blood. Subset denoted: CD45RA+ positively selected. As DNA, the CDR3 is TGTGCCAGCAGCTTAGGCTCCCCCGGGACATCCTACGAGCAGTACTTC. It encodes CASSLGSPGTSYEQYF.